This T cell receptor (beta chain) appears in the sequencing data of a study of T cell responses to AZD1222 COVID-19 vaccine. Assay: immunoSEQ multiplex PCR; the TCRdb copy retains only in-frame clones and omits some. The sample holds about 120,000 clones, about nine tenths seen once. Study-level results: A reported finding is that nearly half of spike-specific TCRs target unmutated variant regions.

The germline V gene encodes CDR1 LNHNV and CDR2 YYDKDF (reference sequence). With 2 bases removed from V and 4 bases from J, the gap between germline ends came to 11 bases. There are 14 residues in the CDR3. On this clone: The antigen is unknown.

The sequenced sample was peripheral blood, obtained on day 0 of AZD1222 vaccination. V gene TRBV15 combines with J gene TRBJ1-1; no definite D call. The clonotype was recovered from an adult in good health. CDR3 in DNA: TGTGCCACCAGCAGAACAACCCCCGCCACTGAAGCTTTCTTT. It codes for CATSRTTPATEAFF.